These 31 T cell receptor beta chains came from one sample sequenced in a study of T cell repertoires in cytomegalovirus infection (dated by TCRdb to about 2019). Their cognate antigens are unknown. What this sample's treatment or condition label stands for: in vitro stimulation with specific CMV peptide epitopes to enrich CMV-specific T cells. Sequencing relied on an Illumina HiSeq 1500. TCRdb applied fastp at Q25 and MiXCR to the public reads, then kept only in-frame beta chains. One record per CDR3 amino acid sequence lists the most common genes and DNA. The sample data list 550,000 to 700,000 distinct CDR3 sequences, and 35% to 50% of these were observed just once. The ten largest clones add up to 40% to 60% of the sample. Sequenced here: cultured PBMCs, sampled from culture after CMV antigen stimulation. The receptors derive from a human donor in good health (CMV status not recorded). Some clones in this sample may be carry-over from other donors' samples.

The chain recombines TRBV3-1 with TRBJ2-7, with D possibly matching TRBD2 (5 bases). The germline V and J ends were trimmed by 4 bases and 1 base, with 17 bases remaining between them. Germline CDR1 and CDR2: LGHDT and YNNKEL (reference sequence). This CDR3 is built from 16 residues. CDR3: CASSPSGARGSYEQYF. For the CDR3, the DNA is TGTGCCAGCAGCCCCAGCGGAGCCCGAGGGTCCTACGAGCAGTACTTC.

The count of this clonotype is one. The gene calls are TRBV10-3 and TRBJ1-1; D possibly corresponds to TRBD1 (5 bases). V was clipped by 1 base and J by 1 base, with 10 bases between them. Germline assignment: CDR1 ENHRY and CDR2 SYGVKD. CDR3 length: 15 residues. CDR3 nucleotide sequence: TGTGCCATCAGTGAGTTCGGACACCAGAACACTGAAGCTTTCTTT. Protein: CAISEFGHQNTEAFF.

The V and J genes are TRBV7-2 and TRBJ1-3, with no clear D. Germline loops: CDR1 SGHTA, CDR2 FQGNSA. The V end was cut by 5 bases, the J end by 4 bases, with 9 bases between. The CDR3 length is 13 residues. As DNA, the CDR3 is TGTGCCAGCAGCCAGATCGACGGAAACACCATATATTTT. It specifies CASSQIDGNTIYF.

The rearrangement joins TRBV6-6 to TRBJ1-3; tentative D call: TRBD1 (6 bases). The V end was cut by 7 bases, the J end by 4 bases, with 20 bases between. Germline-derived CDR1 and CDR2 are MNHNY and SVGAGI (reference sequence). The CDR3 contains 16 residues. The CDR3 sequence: CASKPDGGLLGNTIYF. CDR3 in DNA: TGTGCCAGCAAACCCGACGGGGGGCTTCTCGGAAACACCATATATTTT.

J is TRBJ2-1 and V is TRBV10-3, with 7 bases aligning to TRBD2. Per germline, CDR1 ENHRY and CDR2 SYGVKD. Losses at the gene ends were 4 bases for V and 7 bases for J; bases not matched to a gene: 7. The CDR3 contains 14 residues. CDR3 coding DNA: TGTGCCATCAGTGTAGCAGCGGGGCGAAATGAGCAGTTCTTC. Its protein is CAISVAAGRNEQFF.

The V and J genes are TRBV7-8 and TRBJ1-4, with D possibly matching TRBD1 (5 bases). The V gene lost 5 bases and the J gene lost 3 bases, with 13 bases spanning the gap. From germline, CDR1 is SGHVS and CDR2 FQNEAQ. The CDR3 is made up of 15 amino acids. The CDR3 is CASSDQGAANEKLFF. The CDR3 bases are TGTGCCAGCAGCGACCAGGGTGCGGCTAATGAAAAACTGTTTTTT. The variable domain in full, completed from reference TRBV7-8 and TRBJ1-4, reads GAGVSQSPRYKVAKRGQDVALRCDPISGHVSLFWYQQALGQGPEFLTYFQNEAQLDKSGLPSDRFFAERPEGSVSTLKIQRTQQEDSAVYLCASSDQGAANEKLFFGSGTQLSVL.

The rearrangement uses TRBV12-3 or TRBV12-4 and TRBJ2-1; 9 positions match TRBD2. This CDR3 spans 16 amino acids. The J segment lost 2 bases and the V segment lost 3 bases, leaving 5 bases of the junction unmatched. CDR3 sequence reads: CASSLVGGRAYNEQFF. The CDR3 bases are TGTGCCAGCAGTTTGGTCGGCGGGAGGGCCTACAATGAGCAGTTCTTC.

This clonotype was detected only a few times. For the CDR3, the DNA is TGTGCCAGCAGTTACGGGGCCTACACAGATACGCAGTATTTT. This sequence encodes CASSYGAYTDTQYF. This chain joins TRBV6-5 and TRBJ2-3; weak D call: TRBD1 (5 bases). Germline values: CDR1 MNHEY, CDR2 SVGAGI. V was shortened by 2 bases and J by 2 bases, with 8 bases between the two germline ends. This CDR3 region has 14 residues.

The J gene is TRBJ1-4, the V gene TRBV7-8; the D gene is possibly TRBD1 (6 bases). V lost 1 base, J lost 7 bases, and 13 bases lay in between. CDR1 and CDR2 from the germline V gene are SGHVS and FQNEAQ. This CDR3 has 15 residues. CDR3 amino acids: CASSLGGGRFEKLFF. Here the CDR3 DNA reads TGTGCCAGCAGCTTAGGCGGGGGCCGGTTTGAAAAACTGTTTTTT.

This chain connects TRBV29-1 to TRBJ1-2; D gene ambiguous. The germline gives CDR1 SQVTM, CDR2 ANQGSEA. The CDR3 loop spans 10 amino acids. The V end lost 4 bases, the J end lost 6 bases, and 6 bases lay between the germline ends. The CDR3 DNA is TGCAGCGTTGTGCTGGATGGCTACACCTTC. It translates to CSVVLDGYTF.

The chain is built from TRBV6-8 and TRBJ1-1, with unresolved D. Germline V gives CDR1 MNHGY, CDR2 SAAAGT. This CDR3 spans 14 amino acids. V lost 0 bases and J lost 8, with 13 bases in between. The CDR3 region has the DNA TGTGCCAGCAGTTACTCGGGTGTTGGGGAGGAAGCTTTCTTT. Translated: CASSYSGVGEEAFF.

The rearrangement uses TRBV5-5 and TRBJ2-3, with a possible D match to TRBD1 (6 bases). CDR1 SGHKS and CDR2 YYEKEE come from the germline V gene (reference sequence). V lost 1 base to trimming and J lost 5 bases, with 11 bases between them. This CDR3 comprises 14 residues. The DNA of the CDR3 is TGTGCCAGCAGCTTGAATAGGGGACAAGATACGCAGTATTTT. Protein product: CASSLNRGQDTQYF.

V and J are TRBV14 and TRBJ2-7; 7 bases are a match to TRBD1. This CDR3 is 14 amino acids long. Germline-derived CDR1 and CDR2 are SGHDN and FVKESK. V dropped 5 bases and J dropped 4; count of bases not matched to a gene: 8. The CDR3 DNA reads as TGTGCCAGCAGCTTCCTCGGACAGGAATACGAGCAGTACTTC. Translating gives CASSFLGQEYEQYF.

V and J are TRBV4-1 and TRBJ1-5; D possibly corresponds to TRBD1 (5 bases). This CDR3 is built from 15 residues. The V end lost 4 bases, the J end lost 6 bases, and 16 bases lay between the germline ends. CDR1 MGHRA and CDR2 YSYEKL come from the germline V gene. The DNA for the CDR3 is TGCGCCAGCAGCCCAGACGGGGGAAGCCTTCAGCCCCAGCATTTT. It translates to CASSPDGGSLQPQHF.

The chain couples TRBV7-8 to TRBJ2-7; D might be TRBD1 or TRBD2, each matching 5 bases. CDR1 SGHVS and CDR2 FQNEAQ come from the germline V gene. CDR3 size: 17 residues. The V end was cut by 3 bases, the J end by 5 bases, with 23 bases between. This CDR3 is CASSFSYSGPKGDEQYF. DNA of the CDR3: TGTGCCAGCAGCTTTTCTTATTCGGGACCAAAGGGCGACGAGCAGTACTTC.

The CDR3 DNA sequence: TGTGCCAGCAGCCGGACCGGGACAGGTTTTTACAATGAGCAGTTCTTC. Translation gives CASSRTGTGFYNEQFF. The chain is built from TRBV11-2 and TRBJ2-1; 8 positions match TRBD1. The germline V gene has CDR1 SGHAT and CDR2 FQNNGV. CDR3 size: 16 residues. Germline trimming cut 5 bases from V and 4 bases from J; bases unmatched to any gene: 10.

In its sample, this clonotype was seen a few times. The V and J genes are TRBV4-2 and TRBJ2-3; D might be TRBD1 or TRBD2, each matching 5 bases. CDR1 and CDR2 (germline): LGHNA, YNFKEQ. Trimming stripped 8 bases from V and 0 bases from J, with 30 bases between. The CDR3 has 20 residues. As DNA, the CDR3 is TGTGCCAGCCTGAGCTCCTACCGGACTGCTGGGGGATTGAGCACAGATACGCAGTATTTT. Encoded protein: CASLSSYRTAGGLSTDTQYF.

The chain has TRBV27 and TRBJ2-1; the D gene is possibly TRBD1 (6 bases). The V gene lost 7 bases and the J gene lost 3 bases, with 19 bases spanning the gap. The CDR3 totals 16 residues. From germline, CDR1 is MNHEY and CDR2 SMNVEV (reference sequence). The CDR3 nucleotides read TGTGCCAGCACCACTCGGACAGCCAACCACTACAATGAGCAGTTCTTC. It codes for CASTTRTANHYNEQFF.

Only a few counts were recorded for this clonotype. CDR3 amino acids: CASSFNLGEMAYNEQFF. The CDR3 DNA follows: TGTGCCAGTAGTTTCAACCTGGGAGAGATGGCCTACAATGAGCAGTTCTTC. The rearrangement links TRBV19 to TRBJ2-1, with D possibly matching TRBD2 (5 bases). The CDR3 totals 17 residues. CDR1 and CDR2 from the germline V gene are LNHDA and SQIVND (reference sequence). With 5 bases removed from V and 2 bases from J, the gap between germline ends came to 19 bases.

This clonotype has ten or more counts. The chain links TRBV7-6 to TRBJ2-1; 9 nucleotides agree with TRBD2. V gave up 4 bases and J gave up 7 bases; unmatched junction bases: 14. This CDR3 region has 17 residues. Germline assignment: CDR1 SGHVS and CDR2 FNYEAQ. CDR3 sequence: CASSSGVAGGPENEQFF. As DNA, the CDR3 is TGTGCCAGCAGCTCAGGTGTGGCGGGAGGGCCGGAAAATGAGCAGTTCTTC.

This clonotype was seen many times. CDR3 nucleotide sequence: TGTGCCAGCAGCCCCGGGACAGCCATGGGAGAATATGGCTACACCTTC. Amino acids: CASSPGTAMGEYGYTF. The chain links TRBV7-2 to TRBJ1-2; 7 bases are a match to TRBD1. The CDR3 is 16 residues long. Unmatched junction bases numbered 14, after V lost 5 bases and J lost 5 bases. Looked up from germline, CDR1 is SGHTA and CDR2 is FQGNSA.

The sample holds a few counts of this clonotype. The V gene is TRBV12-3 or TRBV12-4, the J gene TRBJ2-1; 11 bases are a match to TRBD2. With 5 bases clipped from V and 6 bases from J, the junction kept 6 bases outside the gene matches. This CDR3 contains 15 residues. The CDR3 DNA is TGTGCCAGCAGTGTTCTAGCGGGAGGCCTCAATGAGCAGTTCTTC. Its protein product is CASSVLAGGLNEQFF.

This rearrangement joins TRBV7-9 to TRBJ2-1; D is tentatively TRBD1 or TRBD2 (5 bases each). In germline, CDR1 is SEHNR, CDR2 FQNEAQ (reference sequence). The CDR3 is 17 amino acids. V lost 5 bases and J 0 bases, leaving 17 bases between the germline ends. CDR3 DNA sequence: TGTGCCAGCAGCAACCCAGGGACCCACAACTCCTACAATGAGCAGTTCTTC. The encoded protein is CASSNPGTHNSYNEQFF.

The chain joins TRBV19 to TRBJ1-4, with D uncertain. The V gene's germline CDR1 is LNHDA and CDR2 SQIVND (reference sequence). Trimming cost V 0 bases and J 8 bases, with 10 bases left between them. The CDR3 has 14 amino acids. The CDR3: CASSIEGFQEKLFF. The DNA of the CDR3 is TGTGCCAGTAGTATAGAAGGGTTTCAAGAAAAACTGTTTTTT.

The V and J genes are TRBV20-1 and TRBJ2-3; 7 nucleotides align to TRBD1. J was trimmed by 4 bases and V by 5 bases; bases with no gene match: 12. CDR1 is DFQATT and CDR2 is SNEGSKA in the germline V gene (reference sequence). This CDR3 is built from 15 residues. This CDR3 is CSAPKTGRKPDTQYF. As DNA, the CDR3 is TGCAGTGCTCCGAAGACAGGGAGAAAACCAGATACGCAGTATTTT.

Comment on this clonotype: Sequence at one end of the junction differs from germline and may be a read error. Written as DNA, the CDR3 is TGTGCCAGCAGCAACGTGGGGGAGACCCAGAACTTC. This encodes CASSNVGETQNF. The rearrangement uses TRBV7-2 and TRBJ2-5; D is possibly TRBD1 or TRBD2 (5 bases each). The CDR3 is made up of 12 amino acids. Germline CDR1 and CDR2: SGHTA and FQGNSA.

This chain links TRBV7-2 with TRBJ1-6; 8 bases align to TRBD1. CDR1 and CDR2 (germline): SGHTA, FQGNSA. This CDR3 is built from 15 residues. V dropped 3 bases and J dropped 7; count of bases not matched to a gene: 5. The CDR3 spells CASSFPRDRNSPLHF. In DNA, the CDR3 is TGTGCCAGCAGCTTCCCCCGGGACAGGAATTCACCCCTCCACTTT.

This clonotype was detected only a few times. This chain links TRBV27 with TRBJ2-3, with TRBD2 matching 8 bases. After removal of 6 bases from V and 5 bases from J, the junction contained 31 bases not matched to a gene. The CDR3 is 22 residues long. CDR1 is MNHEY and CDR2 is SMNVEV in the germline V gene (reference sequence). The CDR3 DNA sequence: TGTGCCAGCAGCCCCGTTCGCCAGGCCTCGGGGGGGGCGGGAGAAGGTGAAGATACGCAGTATTTT. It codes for CASSPVRQASGGAGEGEDTQYF.

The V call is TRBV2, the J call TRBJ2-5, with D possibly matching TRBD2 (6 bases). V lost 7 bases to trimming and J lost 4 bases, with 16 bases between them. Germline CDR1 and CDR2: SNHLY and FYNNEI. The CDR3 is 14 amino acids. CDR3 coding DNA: TGTGCCAGCACCCCCGGGCGGGGAGGAGAGACCCAGTACTTC. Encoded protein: CASTPGRGGETQYF.

CDR3 sequence: CASNRGARGTEAFF. CDR3 coding DNA: TGTGCCAGCAACCGGGGGGCTCGGGGAACTGAAGCTTTCTTT. V gene TRBV11-2 combines with J gene TRBJ1-1, with D possibly matching TRBD1 (6 bases). Per the germline V gene, CDR1 is SGHAT and CDR2 is FQNNGV. Trimming stripped 7 bases from V and 5 bases from J, with 17 bases between. This CDR3 has 14 residues.

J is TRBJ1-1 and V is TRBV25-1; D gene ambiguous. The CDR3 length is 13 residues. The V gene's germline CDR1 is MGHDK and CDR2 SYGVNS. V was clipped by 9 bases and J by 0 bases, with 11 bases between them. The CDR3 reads CASATGMNTEAFF. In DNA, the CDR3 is TGTGCCAGTGCGACGGGGATGAACACTGAAGCTTTCTTT.